A selection of T cell receptor beta chains follows, all from one sample in a study of identifying expanded T cells in peripheral blood. Repertoires were generated with immunoSEQ multiplex PCR, while TCRdb's copy carries only in-frame clones and drops some. The sample includes fewer than 80,000 clones, around 83% of them seen just once. The sample consisted of blood. The receptors stem from a person aged 18-69 years in good health. CDR3s include the opening cysteine and the closing phenylalanine or tryptophan. D genes are given only for firm matches. Only some rows state a clone size, as once, few, many or a class for expanded clones.

TRBV18,-,TRBJ2-5,-,CASSPMYQETQYF,TGTGCCAGCTCACCCATGTACCAAGAGACCCAGTACTTC
TRBV9,many,TRBJ2-3,-,CASSVNTATDTQYF,TGTGCCAGCAGCGTAAACACGGCCACAGATACGCAGTATTTT
TRBV7-7,-,TRBJ2-1,-,CASSLGGISSYNEQFF,TGTGCCAGCAGCTTAGGCGGGATTTCCTCCTACAATGAGCAGTTCTTC
TRBV14,-,TRBJ1-2,-,CASSQETRGGYGYTF,TGTGCCAGCAGCCAAGAAACCAGGGGCGGTTATGGCTACACCTTC
TRBV5-8,-,TRBJ2-7,-,CASSLSPTSYEQYF,TGTGCCAGCAGCTTGTCACCTACCTCCTACGAGCAGTACTTC
TRBV18,-,TRBJ2-1,TRBD1,CASSPLAGTGINNEQFF,TGTGCCAGCTCACCATTGGCCGGGACAGGGATCAACAATGAGCAGTTCTTC
TRBV2,-,TRBJ1-1,-,CASSWTMTEAFF,TGTGCCAGCAGCTGGACCATGACTGAAGCTTTCTTT
TRBV19,few,TRBJ1-2,TRBD1,CASTGQGHGYTF,TGTGCCAGTACCGGACAGGGGCATGGCTACACCTTC
TRBV11-3,-,TRBJ1-2,TRBD1,CASSNDRVENYGYTF,TGTGCCAGCAGCAATGACAGGGTCGAGAACTATGGCTACACCTTC
TRBV18,once,TRBJ2-2,-,CASSQRTGELFF,TGTGCCAGCTCTCAACGCACCGGGGAGCTGTTTTTT
TRBV19,medium-sized,TRBJ1-1,-,CASSWTEDTEAFF,TGTGCCAGTAGCTGGACAGAGGACACTGAAGCTTTCTTT
TRBV10-3,-,TRBJ1-1,-,CAISRKGGTEAFF,TGTGCCATCAGTAGGAAAGGGGGCACTGAAGCTTTCTTT
TRBV7-2,few,TRBJ2-1,-,CASSLSGSRGSYNEQFF,TGTGCCAGCAGCTTATCTGGGAGCAGAGGCTCCTACAATGAGCAGTTCTTC
TRBV6-5,-,TRBJ2-3,-,CASSYSGGADTDTQYF,TGTGCCAGCAGTTACTCTGGGGGGGCCGACACAGATACGCAGTATTTT
TRBV5-1,-,TRBJ1-2,-,CASSLSGDYGYTF,TGCGCCAGCAGCTTGTCAGGAGACTATGGCTACACCTTC
TRBV27,-,TRBJ1-5,TRBD1,CASSPRQGLSNQPQHF,TGTGCCAGCAGTCCAAGACAGGGGTTGAGCAATCAGCCCCAGCATTTT